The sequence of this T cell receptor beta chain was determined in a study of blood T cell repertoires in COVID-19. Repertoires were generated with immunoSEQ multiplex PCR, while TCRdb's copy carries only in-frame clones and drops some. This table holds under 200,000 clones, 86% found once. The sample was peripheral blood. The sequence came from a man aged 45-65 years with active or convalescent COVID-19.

The CDR3 DNA reads as TGTGCCAGCTCACCATCTAGCAGTAAGAACGGGGAGCTGTTTTTT. Its protein product is CASSPSSSKNGELFF. J is TRBJ2-2 and V is TRBV18, with D maybe TRBD2 (5 bases). The ends were cut back, 2 bases at V and 7 bases at J, with 14 bases in the middle. CDR1 KGHSH and CDR2 LQKENI come from the germline V gene. The CDR3 extends over 15 amino acids. The whole variable domain, filled in from reference TRBV18 and TRBJ2-2, reads NAGVMQNPRHLVRRRGQEARLRCSPMKGHSHVYWYRQLPEEGLKFMVYLQKENIIDESGMPKERFSAEFPKEGPSILRIQQVVRGDSAAYFCASSPSSSKNGELFFGEGSRLTVL.